The TCR beta chain described here comes from a study of shared clonotypes between healthy human individuals (dated by TCRdb to about 2020). Context from the whole study: Three men and a couple of women, aged 18 to 49 years, made up the cohort. The study deeply sequenced blood TCR repertoires of about 5 healthy adults to estimate repertoire size and the extent of clonotype sharing between individuals. Libraries were prepared and TCR repertoires were sequenced by different laboratories using diverse techniques, in order to increase sequencing depth and limit assay-specific biases. Each donor's leukapheresis produced roughly between about 0.9 and 9.5 billion PBMCs.

Using the deep immunoSEQ assay, multiplex PCR amplified TCR CDR3 regions from genomic DNA. Genomic DNA extracted from each cell subset was distributed evenly over all wells of several immunoSEQ 96-well plates, and each plate served as one replicate. For unsorted PBMC, approximately 0.3 ug of genomic DNA, equivalent to 25,000 to 35,000 T cell genomes, went into each replicate PCR. Ten immunoSEQ deep assay plates were used to sequence unsorted PBMC genomic DNA. Purified libraries were quantified with a Qubit 3.0 fluorometer, sized on a Bioanalyzer 2100, and re-quantified with the KAPA Library Quantification kit. A separate single-read 150-cycle Illumina NextSeq 550 flow cell was used to sequence each immunoSEQ 96-well plate. The authors processed their data as follows. Because the immunoSEQ output included only junctional sequences and no quality scores, the filtering could not be the same as the filtering used for full-length reads. Sequences were annotated with PyIR, a Python wrapper for IgBLAST v1.9, and V/J genes and CDR3 were assigned using IMGT germline references. Reads were removed for weak V/J assignments (E-value above 1e-6), missing CDR3, stop codons, out-of-frame junctions, or ambiguous translated residues. V3J clonotypes were defined by identical inferred V gene, J gene, and CDR3 amino acid sequence. Percentage overlap between repertoires was calculated by dividing the number of shared unique clonotypes by the size of the smaller repertoire. Three approaches were used to assess repertoire richness: RTK rarefaction, the Chao1 estimator, and Recon v2.1 estimates of unobserved clonotypes. TCRdb took over this immuneACCESS table, retaining in-frame rearrangements with V and J assigned. Such tables are incomplete; in checked studies, under half of the missing clones stem from an unresolved V gene, and the remainder is unexplained. V, J and clone size are those of that table, while D and trimming were read from the DNA. This sample holds 500,000 to 650,000 clones; just over 75% were observed only once. The ten top clones hold around 12% of the sample.

CDR3 length: 18 amino acids, cysteine to phenylalanine. The DNA shown is the 54-base CDR3, in frame from base 1. CDR1 is given as MNHNS and CDR2 as SASEGT, both from the germline V gene. The junction shows trimming of 4 bases on V and 0 bases on J, and the gene matches do not reach 14 bases of it. This clone was observed a few times. Its antigen has not been determined. No much larger clone exists at a distance of one base, and base qualities are not known. The research as a whole found: Pairwise subsampling led to the expectation that sequencing depth would affect the degree of clonotype sharing among donors. Because the study included only a small number of donors, the genetic and exposure-history diversity represented was limited. Sampling was limited to blood, and TCR repertoires in tissue likely differ from TCR repertoires in blood.

Donors were healthy HIV-negative adults with no recently reported acute infections or vaccinations. Only Caucasian adults living in Nashville, Tennessee, USA were represented among the donors. For unsorted samples, about 85 million PBMCs were counted and genomic DNA was extracted with the QIAamp DNA Blood Mini kit. Blood was collected by leukapheresis, and PBMCs were isolated by Ficoll-Histopaque density gradient centrifugation and then cryopreserved in liquid nitrogen vapor phase. Sequenced input: PBMCs. The receptor comes from a middle-aged woman in good health. Some clones in this sample may be carry-over from other donors' samples. Recombination joined TRBV6-1 with TRBJ1-2; TRBD1 lines up with 7 middle nucleotides. The CDR3 sequence is CASSVGGVGQLSNYGYTF. The sequenced DNA is TGTGCCAGCAGTGTAGGGGGTGTGGGACAGCTATCTAACTATGGCTACACCTTC.